These 29 T cell receptor beta chains originate from one sample sequenced in a study of blood T cell repertoires in COVID-19. Produced via immunoSEQ multiplex PCR; TCRdb's table is partial and in-frame only. The top ten hold roughly 1.4% of the sample, which has about 58,000 clones, 85% to 90% seen once. The sample taken for sequencing was peripheral blood. The receptors shown here come from a man aged 60-69 years with acute or convalescent COVID-19.

This clone appeared once. The genes are TRBV15 and TRBJ1-6, with TRBD1 matching 7 bases. With V trimmed by 3 bases and J by 6 bases, 5 bases remained unmatched. Germline V gives CDR1 LNHNV, CDR2 YYDKDF (reference sequence). CDR3 length: 15 amino acids. The CDR3 DNA is TGTGCCACCAGCAGGGTCGACAGGGCTAATTCACCCCTCCACTTT. Its protein is CATSRVDRANSPLHF.

This clone was found a few times. This chain links TRBV7-9 with TRBJ1-1, with D hard to call. CDR1 and CDR2 (germline): SEHNR, FQNEAQ (reference sequence). The V and J ends lost 4 bases and 6 bases respectively, with 12 bases between them. The CDR3 consists of 13 residues. In DNA form, the CDR3 reads TGTGCCAGCAGCTCTTCCGGGTACCCTGAAGCTTTCTTT. Translating it yields CASSSSGYPEAFF. The full variable domain, in which reference TRBV7-9 and TRBJ1-1 provide the parts outside the CDR3, is DTGVSQNPRHKITKRGQNVTFRCDPISEHNRLYWYRQTLGQGPEFLTYFQNEAQLEKSRLLSDRFSAERPKGSFSTLEIQRTEQGDSAMYLCASSSSGYPEAFFGQGTRLTVV.

This sequence joins TRBV4-1 and TRBJ1-1; TRBD1 might be the D (6 bases). The CDR3 loop spans 14 amino acids. CDR1 is MGHRA, CDR2 YSYEKL, per germline. Trimming pared 0 bases from V and 1 base from J, leaving 6 bases between. The CDR3 protein is CASSQEGGNTEAFF. CDR3 nucleotide sequence: TGCGCCAGCAGCCAAGAAGGGGGGAACACTGAAGCTTTCTTT.

The chain joins TRBV6-5 to TRBJ1-1; 7 bases line up with TRBD1. V shed 7 bases and J 1 base; nucleotides not matched to a gene: 6. The CDR3 runs to 14 residues. The germline V gene encodes CDR1 MNHEY and CDR2 SVGAGI. DNA of the CDR3: TGTGCCAGCAACCTCGGGACAGCGAACACTGAAGCTTTCTTT. Encoded protein: CASNLGTANTEAFF.

This clone was seen only once. The rearrangement uses TRBV7-2 and TRBJ1-2; tentatively, D is TRBD1 (5 bases). The length of the CDR3 is 15 residues. Germline CDR1 reads SGHTA; CDR2 reads FQGNSA. V gave up 1 base and J gave up 8 bases, with 17 bases separating them. This CDR3 is CASSLVVQGEGGYTF. The CDR3 bases are TGTGCCAGCAGCTTAGTAGTCCAGGGTGAAGGGGGCTACACCTTC.

The rearrangement joins TRBV6-4 to TRBJ2-1, with 12 bases fitting TRBD2. After removal of 10 bases from V and 6 bases from J, the junction contained 7 bases not matched to a gene. Germline CDR1 reads MRHNA; CDR2 reads SNTAGT. The CDR3 runs to 14 residues. This chain's CDR3 is CATKTSGSSNEQFF. Written as DNA, the CDR3 is TGTGCCACGAAGACTAGCGGGAGCTCCAATGAGCAGTTCTTC.

This chain connects TRBV5-1 to TRBJ2-7; 7 bases are shared with TRBD1. CDR1 SGHRS and CDR2 YFSETQ come from the germline V gene. Germline trimming cut 3 bases from V and 3 bases from J; bases unmatched to any gene: 21. The CDR3 runs 19 residues. The CDR3 sequence: CASSSSGGRERAWVYEQYF. The CDR3 DNA is TGCGCCAGCAGCTCCTCAGGGGGAAGGGAGCGAGCTTGGGTCTACGAGCAGTACTTC.

V usage is TRBV5-1 and J usage is TRBJ2-1, with D hard to call. V was clipped by 0 bases and J by 13 bases, with 11 bases between them. Germline V gene sequence: CDR1 SGHRS, CDR2 YFSETQ. The CDR3 runs 12 residues. The CDR3 region is CASSLDDKSQFF. The CDR3 DNA reads as TGCGCCAGCAGCTTGGACGACAAGAGCCAGTTCTTC.

The chain is built from TRBV28 and TRBJ1-5, with D perhaps matching TRBD1 (5 bases). The CDR3 totals 16 residues. V gave up 5 bases and J gave up 2 bases, with 16 bases separating them. Germline assignment: CDR1 MDHEN and CDR2 SYDVKM. CDR3 sequence reads: CASSPGGRDGNQPQHF. As DNA, the CDR3 is TGTGCCAGCAGTCCCGGTGGCAGGGATGGCAATCAGCCCCAGCATTTT.

This clone was detected only once. This sequence joins TRBV6-5 and TRBJ1-5; 7 bases fit TRBD1. Germline CDR1 is MNHEY and CDR2 is SVGAGI. This CDR3 has 13 amino acids. J gave up 5 bases and V 6 bases, and 4 bases lay outside the gene matches. CDR3 sequence: CASSLRGDQPQHF. CDR3 nucleotide sequence: TGTGCCAGCAGCCTCAGGGGGGATCAGCCCCAGCATTTT.

The chain combines TRBV10-3 with TRBJ1-4; TRBD1 agrees at 8 bases. The V gene end was trimmed by 2 bases and the J gene end by 11 bases; junction bases not matched to a gene: 10. This CDR3 contains 15 residues. The germline CDR1 and CDR2 sequences are ENHRY and SYGVKD. The DNA of the CDR3 is TGTGCCATCAGTGAGGATCGGCAGGGGGCGGGTAAACTGTTTTTT. This encodes CAISEDRQGAGKLFF.

The rearrangement uses TRBV18 and TRBJ2-1; TRBD1 agrees at 7 bases. This CDR3 region has 14 residues. Unmatched junction bases numbered 5, after V lost 3 bases and J lost 6 bases. Looked up from germline, CDR1 is KGHSH and CDR2 is LQKENI. CDR3 nucleotide sequence: TGTGCCAGCTCACCCGGACAGGCCCCCAATGAGCAGTTCTTC. This encodes CASSPGQAPNEQFF.

The sample holds one count of this clone. V usage is TRBV7-9 and J usage is TRBJ2-7, with TRBD1 matching 10 bases. The CDR3 extends over 15 amino acids. Germline CDR1 and CDR2: SEHNR and FQNEAQ (reference sequence). V trimming: 5 bases; J trimming: 4 bases; junction bases outside the gene matches: 8. CDR3 region: CASSLTGTGEYEQYF. Written as DNA, the CDR3 is TGTGCCAGCAGCCTAACCGGGACAGGGGAATACGAGCAGTACTTC.

J is TRBJ2-3 and V is TRBV11-3, with a tentative D call TRBD2 (5 bases). Deletions cut 1 base from V and 0 bases from J, with 8 bases between. CDR1 and CDR2 (germline): SGHNT, YENEEA. CDR3 size: 15 residues. The CDR3 DNA follows: TGTGCCAGCAGCTTAGGGTTAGCGAGCACAGATACGCAGTATTTT. It codes for CASSLGLASTDTQYF.

This clone was seen only a few times. The DNA of the CDR3 is TGCGCCAGCAGCTTGCGCCAGGGGTGGGACACTGAAGCTTTCTTT. This translates into CASSLRQGWDTEAFF. The chain is built from TRBV5-1 and TRBJ1-1; perhaps TRBD1 as D (6 bases). This CDR3 contains 15 residues. V dropped 1 base and J dropped 3 bases, with 13 bases sitting between them. Germline-derived CDR1 and CDR2 are SGHRS and YFSETQ.

This clone was seen just once. The chain employs TRBV27 and TRBJ2-1; D call uncertain. The V end lost 5 bases, the J end lost 2 bases, and 10 bases lay between the germline ends. Germline V gene sequence: CDR1 MNHEY, CDR2 SMNVEV (reference sequence). This CDR3 is built from 14 residues. CDR3 nucleotide sequence: TGTGCCAGCAGTCCCACAGACACCTACAATGAGCAGTTCTTC. Translation: CASSPTDTYNEQFF.

This CDR3 reads CASSYSAETQYF. The DNA of the CDR3 is TGTGCCAGCAGTTACTCAGCCGAGACCCAGTACTTC. The chain links TRBV6-5 to TRBJ2-5; D is ambiguous. CDR1 and CDR2 from the germline V gene are MNHEY and SVGAGI. This CDR3 has 12 residues. V was trimmed by 0 bases and J by 5 bases, leaving 4 bases between them.

This clone was observed a single time. The chain is built from TRBV11-3 and TRBJ1-3; 9 bases match TRBD1. V dropped 4 bases and J dropped 3; count of bases not matched to a gene: 10. In germline, CDR1 is SGHNT, CDR2 YENEEA. The CDR3 loop spans 17 amino acids. The CDR3 protein is CASSSGTGQILGNTIYF. The CDR3 DNA reads TGTGCCAGCAGCTCGGGGACAGGGCAAATTCTTGGAAACACCATATATTTT.

This chain uses TRBV4-2 with TRBJ2-7, with D possibly matching TRBD2 (6 bases). The CDR3 length is 16 residues. Germline assignment: CDR1 LGHNA and CDR2 YNFKEQ. Trimming took off 4 bases at V and 2 bases at J, with 18 bases between the two ends. The CDR3, as DNA: TGTGCCAGCAGCCGAGGCAAAGGAGGGCGGGCCTACGAGCAGTACTTC. It is translated as CASSRGKGGRAYEQYF.

The chain combines TRBV24-1 with TRBJ1-2; 10 bases match TRBD1. This CDR3 comprises 16 residues. The junction had 8 bases not matched to a gene; V was cut back by 4 bases and J by 4 bases. CDR1 and CDR2 from the germline V gene are KGHDR and SFDVKD. The CDR3 reads CATSDRTGGRVYGYTF. CDR3 coding DNA: TGTGCCACCAGTGACCGGACAGGGGGAAGGGTCTATGGCTACACCTTC.

The V and J genes are TRBV4-2 and TRBJ2-3; 10 nucleotides agree with TRBD2. Germline-derived CDR1 and CDR2 are LGHNA and YNFKEQ. The V and J ends lost 4 bases and 4 bases, in that order; junction bases with no gene match: 23. The CDR3 sequence is 21 residues long. The CDR3 here is CASSPNAAGGPKGTPSDTQYF. The CDR3, as DNA: TGTGCCAGCAGCCCCAATGCAGCGGGAGGGCCTAAAGGCACTCCCTCAGATACGCAGTATTTT.

V and J are TRBV5-1 and TRBJ2-7; D may be TRBD1 (6 bases). Germline values: CDR1 SGHRS, CDR2 YFSETQ. The CDR3 consists of 14 residues. V was clipped by 0 bases and J by 3 bases, with 10 bases between them. CDR3 protein: CASSLDRVVYEQYF. CDR3 nucleotides: TGCGCCAGCAGCTTGGACAGGGTAGTCTACGAGCAGTACTTC.

This CDR3 is CASSLDRARGLNTIYF. The CDR3 region has the DNA TGTGCCAGCAGCTTAGATCGAGCACGAGGGTTAAACACCATATATTTT. J is TRBJ1-3 and V is TRBV11-3, with unresolved D. Between the trimmed V and J ends, which lost 0 bases and 6 bases, there was a span of 15 bases. This CDR3 region has 16 residues. CDR1 and CDR2 from the germline V gene are SGHNT and YENEEA.

CDR3 sequence: CAISDIRQGAYEQYF. CDR3 nucleotides: TGTGCCATCAGTGATATCCGACAGGGTGCCTACGAGCAGTACTTC. V gene TRBV10-3 combines with J gene TRBJ2-7; 7 bases agree with TRBD1. The CDR3 extends over 15 amino acids. Germline assignment: CDR1 ENHRY and CDR2 SYGVKD. The trim removed 3 bases at V and 2 bases at J, leaving 7 bases unmatched.

The chain links TRBV27 to TRBJ1-6; 7 positions agree with TRBD1. The CDR3 contains 15 residues. Germline CDR1 is MNHEY and CDR2 is SMNVEV (reference sequence). J lost 5 bases, V lost 4 bases, and 5 bases had no gene match. The CDR3 region has the DNA TGTGCCAGCAGTTCAGGGGGACGAAATAATTCACCCCTCCACTTT. Translation: CASSSGGRNNSPLHF.

The chain carries TRBV2 and TRBJ1-1; the D is unclear. The germline V and J ends were trimmed by 4 bases and 6 bases, with 6 bases remaining between them. The CDR3 covers 11 residues. Germline V gives CDR1 SNHLY, CDR2 FYNNEI. The CDR3 DNA sequence: TGTGCCAGCAGTGTTCTCTCTGAAGCTTTCTTT. As protein: CASSVLSEAFF.

This clone was seen only once. The V call is TRBV28, the J call TRBJ1-1, with D possibly matching TRBD1 (6 bases). The germline CDR1 and CDR2 sequences are MDHEN and SYDVKM. The germline V and J ends were trimmed by 9 bases and 5 bases, with 16 bases remaining between them. CDR3 length: 13 residues. CDR3 nucleotide sequence: TGTGCCAGGAGCCCTGAGAGGGGGACTGAAGCTTTCTTT. Translating gives CARSPERGTEAFF.

The chain employs TRBV11-2 and TRBJ1-3; D gene ambiguous. Between the trimmed V and J ends, which lost 5 bases and 0 bases, there was a span of 8 bases. CDR3 length equals 14 residues. Germline assignment: CDR1 SGHAT and CDR2 FQNNGV. CDR3 nucleotide sequence: TGTGCCAGCAGCGCTCAGGCCTCTGGAAACACCATATATTTT. It translates to CASSAQASGNTIYF.

This chain joins TRBV14 and TRBJ1-1; possibly TRBD1 for D (6 bases). V dropped 1 base and J dropped 4 bases, with 7 bases sitting between them. From germline, CDR1 is SGHDN and CDR2 FVKESK. This CDR3 has 13 amino acids. The CDR3 reads CASSQARGTEAFF. The DNA of the CDR3 is TGTGCCAGCAGCCAAGCCAGGGGCACTGAAGCTTTCTTT. The complete variable domain, with remaining parts taken from reference TRBV14 and TRBJ1-1, reads EAGVTQFPSHSVIEKGQTVTLRCDPISGHDNLYWYRRVMGKEIKFLLHFVKESKQDESGMPNNRFLAERTGGTYSTLKVQPAELEDSGVYFCASSQARGTEAFFGQGTRLTVV.